This record looks at one T cell receptor beta chain sequence and its context. The antigen is undetermined. The data originate from a study of shared clonotypes between healthy human individuals. Study-level results: The expectation was that sequencing depth would affect clonotype sharing among donors.

Running of the assay took place at deep level. Genomic DNA per cell subset filled all wells of several immunoSEQ plates. Data came from immunoSEQ multiplex PCR; TCRdb stores just in-frame clones and leaves some out. Here the sample spans some 2.3 million clones, 80% to 95% being singletons. V lost 2 bases, J lost 5 bases, and 7 bases stayed unmatched. This CDR3 contains 15 residues. Looked up from germline, CDR1 is MNHNY and CDR2 is SVGAGI (reference sequence). The chain couples TRBV6-6 to TRBJ2-5; 8 nucleotides line up with TRBD2. The TCR originated in a man younger than 35 in good health. Some clones in this sample may be carry-over from other donors' samples. Sequences were obtained from naive CD4+ T cells from PBMCs. Subset indicated: CD45RA+ positively selected. The CDR3 bases are TGTGCCAGCAGTTACGGCGGGAGGAATAGGGAGACCCAGTACTTC. It codes for CASSYGGRNRETQYF.